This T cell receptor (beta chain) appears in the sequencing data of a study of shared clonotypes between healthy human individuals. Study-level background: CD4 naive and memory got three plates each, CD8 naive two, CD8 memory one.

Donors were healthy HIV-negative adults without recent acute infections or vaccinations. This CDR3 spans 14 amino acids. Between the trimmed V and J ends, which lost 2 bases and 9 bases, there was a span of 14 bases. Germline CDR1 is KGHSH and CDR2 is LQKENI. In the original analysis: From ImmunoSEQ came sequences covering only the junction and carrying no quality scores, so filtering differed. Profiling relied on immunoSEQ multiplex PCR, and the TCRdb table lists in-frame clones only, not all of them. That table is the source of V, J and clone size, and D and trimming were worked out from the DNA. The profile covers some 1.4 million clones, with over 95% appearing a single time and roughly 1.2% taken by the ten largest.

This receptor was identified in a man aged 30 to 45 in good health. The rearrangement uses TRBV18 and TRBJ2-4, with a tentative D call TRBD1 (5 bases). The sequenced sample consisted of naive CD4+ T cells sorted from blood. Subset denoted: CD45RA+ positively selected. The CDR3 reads CASSPSSRDPIQYF. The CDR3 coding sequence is TGTGCCAGCTCACCATCATCCAGGGATCCCATTCAGTACTTC.